Listed here is a single T cell receptor (beta chain). The same CDR3 also results from other DNA sequences found in this sample. These data come from a study of shared clonotypes between healthy human individuals. The V gene's germline CDR1 is SQVTM and CDR2 ANQGSEA. Trimming removed 4 bases from V and 0 bases from J, with 8 bases in between. The CDR3 runs 13 residues. Deep-level settings were used for running the assay. The data were produced by immunoSEQ multiplex PCR, yet TCRdb's version contains in-frame clones alone and is incomplete. The data contain 2 million to 2.5 million clones, over 90% of them seen just once; the ten biggest clones take up 0.39%.

The chain carries TRBV29-1 and TRBJ2-3, with D possibly being TRBD1 or TRBD2 (5 bases each). This receptor was identified in a man between 18 and 29 years old in good health. Some clones in this sample may be carry-over from other donors' samples. What was sequenced was naive CD4+ T cells from PBMCs. Subset here: CD45RA+ positively selected. The DNA of the CDR3 is TGCAGCGTTGCGGGGCCTAGCACAGATACGCAGTATTTT. The encoded protein is CSVAGPSTDTQYF.